The 2 T cell receptor beta chains reported below all come from one sample, sequenced in a study of T cells in Graves' hyperthyroidism and ophthalmopathy. TCR beta CDR3 region amplification was performed from RNA transcripts. HTBI primers were the set used in a first-round RT-PCR of the TCR CDR3. TCRdb re-analysed the multiplex PCR reads in MiXCR, keeping a single row per CDR3 protein. This table holds 490,000 or so distinct CDR3 sequences, about 20% found once. The sample consisted of blood. Receptors originate from a man in his forties with Graves' ophthalmopathy.

This clonotype was picked up many times. The chain combines TRBV10-2 with TRBJ1-2; 7 nucleotides align to TRBD1. Trimming cost V 7 bases and J 4 bases; bases outside gene matches: 6. CDR3 length: 13 amino acids. Looked up from germline, CDR1 is WSHSY and CDR2 is SAAADI. In DNA form, the CDR3 reads TGCGCCAGCAACGACAGGGTACCCTATGGCTACACCTTC. Translation: CASNDRVPYGYTF.

The J gene is TRBJ2-1, the V gene TRBV13; D is uncertain. The germline V gene has CDR1 PRHDT and CDR2 FYEKMQ (reference sequence). V was shortened by 4 bases and J by 9 bases, with 13 bases between the two germline ends. The CDR3 is made up of 13 amino acids. CDR3 residues: CASSYPLEVEQFF. The DNA of the CDR3 is TGTGCCAGCAGCTACCCTCTAGAGGTTGAGCAGTTCTTC.